The 25 T cell receptor beta chains below all came from one sample that was sequenced in a study of cytomegalovirus exposure and HLA in healthy donors. Sequencing was performed with immunoSEQ multiplex PCR; in TCRdb, only in-frame clones are kept and a portion is missing. The table includes some 130,000 clones, 88% detected once. Sequencing was performed on PBMCs. The receptors shown here come from a woman in her late teens or twenties in good health and CMV-seropositive.

This sequence joins TRBV6-6 and TRBJ2-7; D unresolved. Germline-derived CDR1 and CDR2 are MNHNY and SVGAGI (reference sequence). V was shortened by 8 bases and J by 6 bases, with 14 bases between the two germline ends. This CDR3 comprises 12 residues. DNA for the CDR3: TGTGCCAGCGGAGTTTTGGGTGGCGAGCAGTACTTC. Translated, it gives CASGVLGGEQYF.

V gene TRBV29-1 combines with J gene TRBJ1-1; D may be TRBD1 (6 bases). Trimming took 8 bases from V and 0 from J, leaving 13 bases between them. Germline V gives CDR1 SQVTM, CDR2 ANQGSEA. The CDR3 covers 13 residues. The CDR3 coding sequence is TGCAGCCTTAAGGACAGAATGAACACTGAAGCTTTCTTT. As protein: CSLKDRMNTEAFF.

The chain employs TRBV6-5 and TRBJ2-7; D gene uncertain. CDR3 length: 16 residues. CDR1 is MNHEY, CDR2 SVGAGI, per germline. Deletions cut 0 bases from V and 0 bases from J, with 12 bases between. CDR3 amino acids: CASSYSPLGLSYEQYF. The CDR3 region has the DNA TGTGCCAGCAGTTACTCCCCGCTTGGGCTCTCCTACGAGCAGTACTTC.

The chain carries TRBV4-3 and TRBJ1-2; 9 positions agree with TRBD1. The CDR3 contains 18 residues. Germline V gene sequence: CDR1 LGHNA, CDR2 YSLEER. V was clipped by 0 bases and J by 4 bases; unmatched bases: 12. The CDR3 here is CASSQDEGQGIWGYGYTF. CDR3 DNA: TGCGCCAGCAGCCAAGATGAGGGACAGGGAATATGGGGCTATGGCTACACCTTC.

The rearrangement links TRBV9 to TRBJ2-5, with TRBD2 as a possible D gene (6 bases). The V end was cut by 3 bases, the J end by 3 bases, with 9 bases between. Per germline, CDR1 SGDLS and CDR2 YYNGEE. The CDR3 runs to 13 residues. CDR3 sequence reads: CASSDSGEETQYF. The CDR3 DNA is TGTGCCAGCAGCGACTCGGGGGAAGAGACCCAGTACTTC.

The chain combines TRBV18 with TRBJ2-1; TRBD1 matches at 11 bases. The CDR3 spans 15 residues. With 3 bases clipped from V and 6 bases from J, the junction kept 4 bases outside the gene matches. Germline loops: CDR1 KGHSH, CDR2 LQKENI. The chain's CDR3 is CASSPGTGGVNEQFF. The CDR3 region has the DNA TGTGCCAGCTCACCCGGGACAGGGGGTGTCAATGAGCAGTTCTTC.

The genes are TRBV9 and TRBJ1-4, with 7 bases matching TRBD1. Germline V gene sequence: CDR1 SGDLS, CDR2 YYNGEE. The CDR3 extends over 16 amino acids. The junction had 2 bases not matched to a gene; V was cut back by 0 bases and J by 0 bases. The CDR3 sequence: CASSVGTGATNEKLFF. The CDR3, as DNA: TGTGCCAGCAGCGTAGGGACAGGTGCAACTAATGAAAAACTGTTTTTT.

CDR3 nucleotide sequence: TGCGCCAGCAGCCAAGAGAAGAGAGCGGGGGAGTATGAGCAGTTCTTC. Protein sequence: CASSQEKRAGEYEQFF. This rearrangement joins TRBV4-1 to TRBJ2-1, with TRBD2 identical over 8 bases. Germline V CDR1 and CDR2: MGHRA, YSYEKL. This CDR3 has 16 amino acids. The V segment lost 0 bases and the J segment 8 bases; nucleotides outside the gene matches: 9.

This clone was counted between two and nine times. The genes are TRBV7-2 and TRBJ2-5; possibly TRBD2 for D (5 bases). This CDR3 is built from 12 residues. Germline V lookup: CDR1 SGHTA, CDR2 FQGNSA. V was clipped by 6 bases and J by 5 bases, with 10 bases between them. Written as DNA, the CDR3 is TGTGCCAGCAGTTATGAGCGGGAGACCCAGTACTTC. Protein sequence: CASSYERETQYF.

V gene TRBV7-9 combines with J gene TRBJ2-1; 7 bases align to TRBD1. CDR1 and CDR2 from the germline V gene are SEHNR and FQNEAQ (reference sequence). V trimming: 5 bases; J trimming: 6 bases; junction bases outside the gene matches: 10. The CDR3 is made up of 15 amino acids. CDR3: CASSPKLRQGNEQFF. CDR3 in DNA: TGTGCCAGCAGCCCCAAACTTCGACAGGGCAATGAGCAGTTCTTC.

This chain joins TRBV7-8 and TRBJ1-6; D gene unclear. The length of the CDR3 is 15 residues. The ends were cut back, 1 base at V and 8 bases at J, with 12 bases in the middle. Germline V lookup: CDR1 SGHVS, CDR2 FQNEAQ. The CDR3, as DNA: TGTGCCAGCAGCTTAGGGCCCCCTAGATATTCACCCCTCCACTTT. Amino acid sequence: CASSLGPPRYSPLHF. Together with reference TRBV7-8 and TRBJ1-6, the CDR3 gives the full variable domain: GAGVSQSPRYKVAKRGQDVALRCDPISGHVSLFWYQQALGQGPEFLTYFQNEAQLDKSGLPSDRFFAERPEGSVSTLKIQRTQQEDSAVYLCASSLGPPRYSPLHFGNGTRLTVT.

This sequence joins TRBV4-1 and TRBJ1-2; 7 nucleotides match TRBD1. The CDR3 runs 13 residues. Germline CDR1 is MGHRA and CDR2 is YSYEKL. V trimming: 3 bases; J trimming: 5 bases; junction bases outside the gene matches: 3. The CDR3 loop is CASSQTGRYGYTF. The DNA for the CDR3 is TGCGCCAGCAGCCAGACAGGGAGGTATGGCTACACCTTC.

The CDR3 DNA sequence: TGTGCCAGCAGCGTATCAGGGCTCTCCTACAATGAGCAGTTCTTC. Protein product: CASSVSGLSYNEQFF. The rearrangement joins TRBV9 to TRBJ2-1; possible D gene TRBD1, 5 bases. This CDR3 is built from 15 residues. Looked up from germline, CDR1 is SGDLS and CDR2 is YYNGEE. V lost 1 base, J lost 0 bases, and 8 bases lay in between.

The chain recombines TRBV6-1 with TRBJ1-1; D gene uncertain. The length of the CDR3 is 12 residues. V lost 2 bases and J 9 bases, leaving 10 bases between the germline ends. Germline CDR1 reads MNHNS; CDR2 reads SASEGT. The CDR3 nucleotides are TGTGCCAGCAGTGAATGGCCGTTTCAAGCTTTCTTT. This sequence encodes CASSEWPFQAFF.

The chain joins TRBV2 to TRBJ2-3; 9 bases are a match to TRBD2. From germline, CDR1 is SNHLY and CDR2 FYNNEI. CDR3 length: 15 amino acids. V shed 4 bases and J 4 bases; nucleotides not matched to a gene: 6. The CDR3 loop is CASSGIAGVADTQYF. CDR3 DNA: TGTGCCAGCAGTGGGATAGCGGGAGTTGCAGATACGCAGTATTTT.

The chain couples TRBV6-1 to TRBJ2-5; TRBD1 might be the D (5 bases). This CDR3 has 14 amino acids. Trimming left V 3 bases short and J 5 bases short, with 13 bases between. Germline-derived CDR1 and CDR2 are MNHNS and SASEGT. For the CDR3, the DNA is TGTGCCAGCAGTGATCAGGCAGGGCGGGAGACCCAGTACTTC. This gives the protein CASSDQAGRETQYF.

This clone was seen just once. The V and J genes are TRBV27 and TRBJ2-7; possibly TRBD2 for D (5 bases). CDR3 size: 15 residues. V gave up 2 bases and J gave up 1 base, with 12 bases separating them. From germline, CDR1 is MNHEY and CDR2 SMNVEV (reference sequence). Here the CDR3 reads CASSLRLARSYEQYF. CDR3 bases: TGTGCCAGCAGTTTACGGCTAGCAAGGTCCTACGAGCAGTACTTC.

In this sample, this clone turned up once. The chain has TRBV11-3 and TRBJ2-4, with 8 bases identical to TRBD1. Germline V gene lookup returns CDR1 SGHNT and CDR2 YENEEA. V shed 7 bases, J shed 6 bases, and the junction held 14 bases outside the gene matches. CDR3 size: 16 residues. CDR3 protein: CASNIAGGNFGNIQYF. As DNA, the CDR3 is TGTGCCAGCAACATCGCAGGGGGCAACTTTGGAAACATTCAGTACTTC.

The chain links TRBV6-1 to TRBJ2-7; tentatively, D is TRBD2 (7 bases). Germline CDR1 reads MNHNS; CDR2 reads SASEGT. Deletions cut 4 bases from V and 7 bases from J, with 20 bases between. CDR3 length equals 15 residues. The CDR3 DNA reads as TGTGCCAGCAGTGCCCCTGGCGGGGGCTCGGAAGAGCAGTACTTC. The encoded protein is CASSAPGGGSEEQYF.

Note on this clone: This sample includes further DNA sequences coding for the same CDR3. This sequence joins TRBV6-6 and TRBJ1-3; TRBD1 aligns across 7 bases. CDR1 is MNHNY and CDR2 is SVGAGI in the germline V gene (reference sequence). This CDR3 region has 14 residues. Unmatched junction bases numbered 3, after V lost 6 bases and J lost 1 base. The CDR3 bases are TGTGCCAGCAGCCGGACAGGTTCTGGAAACACCATATATTTT. As protein: CASSRTGSGNTIYF.

V and J are TRBV19 and TRBJ2-7, with 7 bases fitting TRBD2. J was trimmed by 2 bases and V by 3 bases; bases with no gene match: 7. The CDR3 spans 15 residues. From germline, CDR1 is LNHDA and CDR2 SQIVND (reference sequence). This CDR3 reads CASSMLDGRPYEQYF. The CDR3 coding sequence is TGTGCCAGTAGTATGTTGGACGGGAGGCCCTACGAGCAGTACTTC.

V usage is TRBV29-1 and J usage is TRBJ2-1, with 7 bases fitting TRBD2. The germline CDR1 and CDR2 sequences are SQVTM and ANQGSEA. The CDR3 sequence is 13 residues long. J was trimmed by 0 bases and V by 4 bases; bases with no gene match: 0. The CDR3 DNA is TGCAGCGTTGGCGGGAGCTCCTACAATGAGCAGTTCTTC. Translating gives CSVGGSSYNEQFF.

The chain carries TRBV6-5 and TRBJ1-5, with D perhaps TRBD1 (6 bases). The V gene's germline CDR1 is MNHEY and CDR2 SVGAGI. Trimming removed 4 bases at V and 0 bases at J, with 10 bases between. CDR3 length: 15 residues. CDR3 in amino acids: CASSSWTDSNQPQHF. The CDR3 region has the DNA TGTGCCAGCAGTTCTTGGACAGATAGCAATCAGCCCCAGCATTTT.

V and J are TRBV7-8 and TRBJ2-5; 8 bases map to TRBD1. The CDR3 is made up of 15 amino acids. The V gene's germline CDR1 is SGHVS and CDR2 FQNEAQ. Trimming at V came to 5 bases and at J to 5 bases, leaving 10 bases not matched to a gene. In DNA, the CDR3 is TGTGCCAGCAGCGCCCGGGACAGGACAATCGAGACCCAGTACTTC. Translation: CASSARDRTIETQYF.

V and J are TRBV7-9 and TRBJ1-1; TRBD1 aligns across 8 bases. CDR1 and CDR2 (germline): SEHNR, FQNEAQ (reference sequence). Losses at the gene ends were 5 bases for V and 5 bases for J; bases not matched to a gene: 7. The CDR3 sequence is 14 residues long. DNA for the CDR3: TGTGCCAGCAGCCCAGGGGGCAGGGCGACTGAAGCTTTCTTT. Protein sequence: CASSPGGRATEAFF.